The 11 T cell receptor beta chains below were found in one sample sequenced in a study of blood T cell repertoires in COVID-19. Repertoires were generated with immunoSEQ multiplex PCR, while TCRdb's copy carries only in-frame clones and drops some. Of about 140,000 clones in the sample, around 82% were seen once. Sequenced sample: peripheral blood. The receptors were gathered from a woman aged 55-69 years with acute or convalescent COVID-19.

The V and J genes are TRBV30 and TRBJ1-5; 9 positions match TRBD1. The trim removed 1 base at V and 5 bases at J, leaving 0 bases unmatched. In germline, CDR1 is GTSNPN, CDR2 SVGIG (reference sequence). The CDR3 totals 13 residues. CDR3: CAWSGDRDQPQHF. The CDR3 DNA follows: TGTGCCTGGAGTGGGGACAGGGATCAGCCCCAGCATTTT. Using reference TRBV30 and TRBJ1-5 for the parts outside the CDR3, the full variable domain is SQTIHQWPATLVQPVGSPLSLECTVEGTSNPNLYWYRQAAGRGLQLLFYSVGIGQISSEVPQNLSASRPQDRQFILSSKKLLLSDSGFYLCAWSGDRDQPQHFGDGTRLSIL.

The genes are TRBV4-1 and TRBJ1-5, with 9 bases matching TRBD1. CDR1 and CDR2 (germline): MGHRA, YSYEKL. V trimming: 3 bases; J trimming: 4 bases; junction bases outside the gene matches: 7. The CDR3 length is 16 residues. The CDR3 loop is CASSQWPGQGNQPQHF. The CDR3 DNA reads TGCGCCAGCAGCCAGTGGCCGGGACAGGGAAATCAGCCCCAGCATTTT.

The chain recombines TRBV13 with TRBJ2-1; 9 nucleotides match TRBD2. The CDR3 spans 18 residues. Germline CDR1 is PRHDT and CDR2 is FYEKMQ (reference sequence). The V segment lost 0 bases and the J segment 2 bases; nucleotides outside the gene matches: 8. The CDR3 region has the DNA TGTGCCAGCAGCTTAGGAGAGGACCGACTAGCGGCCTACAATGAGCAGTTCTTC. This codes for CASSLGEDRLAAYNEQFF. The variable domain in full, completed from reference TRBV13 and TRBJ2-1, reads AAGVIQSPRHLIKEKRETATLKCYPIPRHDTVYWYQQGPGQDPQFLISFYEKMQSDKGSIPDRFSAQQFSDYHSELNMSSLELGDSALYFCASSLGEDRLAAYNEQFFGPGTRLTVL.

The chain is built from TRBV5-1 and TRBJ1-1; D gene ambiguous. The CDR3 has 17 residues. V gave up 3 bases and J gave up 0 bases, with 18 bases separating them. Germline V gene data show CDR1 as SGHRS and CDR2 as YFSETQ. CDR3: CASSSLVGVGLNTEAFF. Written as DNA, the CDR3 is TGCGCCAGCAGCTCTTTGGTCGGAGTAGGCCTGAACACTGAAGCTTTCTTT.

This clone was seen a handful of times. The genes are TRBV11-1 and TRBJ2-7; 10 bases match TRBD2. Germline V CDR1 and CDR2: SGHAT, FQDESV (reference sequence). The CDR3 runs 16 residues. After removal of 3 bases from V and 5 bases from J, the junction contained 10 bases not matched to a gene. CDR3 nucleotides: TGTGCCAGCAGCTTGAGTTCGGGACTAGCGATACACGAGCAGTACTTC. Protein product: CASSLSSGLAIHEQYF.

The chain combines TRBV27 with TRBJ1-1, with 9 bases lining up with TRBD1. The CDR3 has 12 amino acids. Germline V gene lookup returns CDR1 MNHEY and CDR2 SMNVEV (reference sequence). Trimming removed 2 bases from V and 8 bases from J; junction bases left unmatched: 0. The CDR3 DNA reads as TGTGCCAGCAGTTTAGGGACAGGGGAAGCTTTCTTT. It encodes CASSLGTGEAFF.

The chain carries TRBV27 and TRBJ2-5; weak D call: TRBD2 (5 bases). Germline V gene data show CDR1 as MNHEY and CDR2 as SMNVEV (reference sequence). The CDR3 contains 14 residues. V was trimmed by 3 bases and J by 2 bases, leaving 10 bases between them. CDR3 amino acids: CASSFLGGQETQYF. The DNA for the CDR3 is TGTGCCAGCAGTTTCTTAGGCGGGCAAGAGACCCAGTACTTC.

This chain links TRBV6-4 with TRBJ2-7, with TRBD2 identical over 16 bases. Trimming removed 11 bases from V and 4 bases from J; junction bases left unmatched: 14. Germline-derived CDR1 and CDR2 are MRHNA and SNTAGT. CDR3 length: 17 amino acids. CDR3 nucleotide sequence: TGTGCCGGACTACAGGGGACTAGCGGGAGGGCCAGGTACGAGCAGTACTTC. Protein product: CAGLQGTSGRARYEQYF.

As for this clone: Germline is not matched at one junction end, which may reflect a read error. V is TRBV6-8 and J is TRBJ1-3, with 9 bases lining up with TRBD1. Germline V lookup: CDR1 MNHGY, CDR2 SAAAGT. The CDR3 is 16 amino acids. The CDR3 protein is CARSRGQGSSGNTIYF. The CDR3 nucleotides read TGTGCCCGCAGCCGGGGACAGGGTTCAAGTGGAAACACCATATATTTT.

This chain links TRBV4-2 with TRBJ2-1, with D unclear. This CDR3 has 15 amino acids. Trimming took off 1 base at V and 3 bases at J, with 10 bases between the two ends. Germline V gives CDR1 LGHNA, CDR2 YNFKEQ. The CDR3 reads CASSQVRQVYNEQFF. The CDR3, as DNA: TGTGCCAGCAGCCAAGTCCGACAAGTCTACAATGAGCAGTTCTTC.

This chain uses TRBV30 with TRBJ2-7, with D hard to call. Germline lookup yields CDR1 GTSNPN and CDR2 SVGIG (reference sequence). The CDR3 length is 12 residues. V was pared by 2 bases and J by 2 bases, with 7 bases between. This chain's CDR3 is CAWSLRTYEQYF. CDR3 sequence (DNA): TGTGCCTGGAGTTTGCGGACCTACGAGCAGTACTTC.